This is a list of T cell receptor beta chains from one sample in a study of cytomegalovirus exposure and HLA in healthy donors. TCRdb's table, derived via immunoSEQ multiplex PCR, lists solely in-frame clones and lacks some. The sample holds 110,000 to 150,000 clones, 70% seen once. The specimen sequenced was PBMCs. The receptors here all came from a woman aged 55-69 years in good health and CMV-seropositive. CDR3s include the opening cysteine and the closing phenylalanine or tryptophan. A D gene is named only where the DNA matches it firmly. Size tells how often a clone was seen (once, few, many) or the class of an expanded clone, and some rows leave it out.

D gene	J gene	V gene	clone size	CDR3 DNA	CDR3 protein
TRBD1	TRBJ2-7	TRBV28	NA	TGTGCCACCCGGACAGGGAGCTACGAGCAGTACTTC	CATRTGSYEQYF
NA	TRBJ2-7	TRBV30	NA	TGTGCCTGGAAGCGGACCTACGAGCAGTACTTC	CAWKRTYEQYF
TRBD1	TRBJ2-2	TRBV7-9	NA	TGTGCCAGCAGCTTACTCACAGGGGGCACCGGGGAGCTGTTTTTT	CASSLLTGGTGELFF
TRBD1	TRBJ1-1	TRBV19	NA	TGTGCCAGTAGTACACCAGGGGGATGGCGCACTGAAGCTTTCTTT	CASSTPGGWRTEAFF
TRBD2	TRBJ2-1	TRBV5-1	NA	TGCGCCAGCAGCGCGGGACTAGCGGGAGGCGATGAGCAGTTCTTC	CASSAGLAGGDEQFF
TRBD1	TRBJ1-5	TRBV28	few	TGTGCCAGCACCACCGGGACAGCTATTAATCAGCCCCAGCATTTT	CASTTGTAINQPQHF
NA	TRBJ2-7	TRBV30	NA	TGTGCCTGGGGGGAGTTTGACGAGCAGTACTTC	CAWGEFDEQYF
NA	TRBJ2-2	TRBV6-6	NA	TGTGCCAGCAGTTACCCTACAGGGTCCGGGGAGCTGTTTTTT	CASSYPTGSGELFF
TRBD2	TRBJ2-7	TRBV7-9	NA	TGTGCCAGCAGCCCGGGACTAGCGGGAGCCCGGGGATACGAGCAGTACTTC	CASSPGLAGARGYEQYF
TRBD2	TRBJ2-1	TRBV28	once	TGTGCCAGCAGTCCGCGACTAGCGGGAGTCTCGAATGAGCAGTTCTTC	CASSPRLAGVSNEQFF
NA	TRBJ2-1	TRBV29-1	NA	TGCAGCGTTGAAGACGATTTAACCCGCCTACACAATGAGCAGTTCTTC	CSVEDDLTRLHNEQFF
NA	TRBJ1-4	TRBV6-6	NA	TGTGCCAGCAGTTACTCGATGAGCCGGGGGGAAAAACTGTTTTTT	CASSYSMSRGEKLFF
NA	TRBJ1-5	TRBV2	few	TGTGCCAGCAGTGGTGGAGGGAACGGCAATCAGCCCCAGCATTTT	CASSGGGNGNQPQHF
NA	TRBJ1-1	TRBV18	NA	TGTGCCAGCTCACCAAGCATGAACACTGAAGCTTTCTTT	CASSPSMNTEAFF
NA	TRBJ2-3	TRBV2	few	TGTGCCAGCAACCTAGCGACTAGCACAGATACGCAGTATTTT	CASNLATSTDTQYF
TRBD2	TRBJ2-3	TRBV29-1	NA	TGCAGCGTCCGCCGGGGGGGCTGGACAGATACGCAGTATTTT	CSVRRGGWTDTQYF
NA	TRBJ1-2	TRBV27	few	TGTGCCAGCAGACCCACACGCGAGGCGTATTATGGCTACACCTTC	CASRPTREAYYGYTF
TRBD1	TRBJ2-7	TRBV10-3	NA	TGTGCCTCCGGACAGGGGTCGAACTACGAGCAGTACTTC	CASGQGSNYEQYF
TRBD2	TRBJ2-3	TRBV5-1	NA	TGCGCCAGCAGCAGTGGACTAGCGGGAGGTACAGATACGCAGTATTTT	CASSSGLAGGTDTQYF
TRBD1	TRBJ2-1	TRBV6-5	NA	TGTGCCAGCAATTTCGAGGGGGCGACGGGTAATGAGCAGTTCTTC	CASNFEGATGNEQFF
NA	TRBJ1-5	TRBV2	NA	TGTGCCAGCAGTGGGAATAGCCTCAATCAGCCCCAGCATTTT	CASSGNSLNQPQHF
NA	TRBJ1-2	TRBV29-1	NA	TGCAGCGTTGGGACTCTGGGGGCAAGTTATGGCTACACCTTC	CSVGTLGASYGYTF
TRBD1	TRBJ1-5	TRBV7-8	NA	TGTGCCAGCAGCTTAGGGACCATAGGGGGCCAGCCCCAGCATTTT	CASSLGTIGGQPQHF
NA	TRBJ1-1	TRBV28	NA	TGTGCCAGCAGTTTGGGGGGGGTGAACACTGAAGCTTTCTTT	CASSLGGVNTEAFF
NA	TRBJ1-2	TRBV5-4	few	TGTGCCAGCAGCTTGAATGGGGGGATTAACTATGGCTACACCTTC	CASSLNGGINYGYTF
NA	TRBJ2-7	TRBV11-2	NA	TGTGCCAGCAGCTCGAGAGTAGGCGGAAGCTCCTACGAGCAGTACTTC	CASSSRVGGSSYEQYF
NA	TRBJ1-2	TRBV9	once	TGTGCCAGCAGCGTAGGACAGGCCGTTTATGGCTACACCTTC	CASSVGQAVYGYTF
NA	TRBJ1-1	TRBV5-1	NA	TGCGCCAGCAGCTTCGAAGCCTACACTGAAGCTTTCTTT	CASSFEAYTEAFF
NA	TRBJ1-2	TRBV28	NA	TGTGCCAGCAGTTTATACGTACGGGGTATCGCTAACTATGGCTACACCTTC	CASSLYVRGIANYGYTF
NA	TRBJ1-1	TRBV30	NA	TGTGCCTGGAGTGTTGGCTTACCGAACACTGAAGCTTTCTTT	CAWSVGLPNTEAFF
TRBD2	TRBJ2-1	TRBV9	NA	TGTGCCAGCAGCCCTAGCGGAAGCTCCTACAATGAGCAGTTCTTC	CASSPSGSSYNEQFF
NA	TRBJ2-1	TRBV2	NA	TGTGCCAGCAGTGAGAGGCACGGAACCTACAATGAGCAGTTCTTC	CASSERHGTYNEQFF
NA	TRBJ2-5	TRBV18	NA	TGTGCCAGCTCACCCCCATCATCACAGGGTCAAGAGACCCAGTACTTC	CASSPPSSQGQETQYF
TRBD1	TRBJ2-7	TRBV5-1	NA	TGCGCCAGCAGCTTAGGGACAGGGGGCAATGACGAGCAGTACTTC	CASSLGTGGNDEQYF
TRBD2	TRBJ2-3	TRBV9	NA	TGTGCCAGCGGGAGGGTTAGCACAGATACGCAGTATTTT	CASGRVSTDTQYF
NA	TRBJ2-7	TRBV11-2	NA	TGTGCCAGCAGCTTATCCGGAGGAGGGGGCTATGGAAACGAGCAGTACTTC	CASSLSGGGGYGNEQYF